This passage covers 23 T cell receptor beta chains from one sample sequenced in a study of early T cells in non-severe SARS-CoV-2 infection. TCRdb re-called the 5' RACE reads with MiXCR, one entry per CDR3 protein. This sample has 40,000 to 55,000 distinct CDR3 sequences, with more than 6.5% found just once. The sample was whole blood. Receptors originate from an adult who was a healthcare worker with PCR-confirmed SARS-CoV-2 infection or an uninfected control (not recorded which).

This clonotype was seen repeatedly, ten times or more. The chain has TRBV20-1 and TRBJ1-1; no definite D call. In germline, CDR1 is DFQATT, CDR2 SNEGSKA (reference sequence). The CDR3 runs to 15 residues. Deletions cut 0 bases from V and 0 bases from J, with 11 bases between. The CDR3 protein is CSARDSKGMNTEAFF. CDR3 sequence (DNA): TGCAGTGCTAGAGATTCTAAGGGAATGAACACTGAAGCTTTCTTT.

This clonotype has at least ten counts. The V gene is TRBV10-1, the J gene TRBJ2-1; perhaps TRBD1 as D (5 bases). CDR3 size: 15 residues. V lost 4 bases and J lost 2, with 12 bases in between. The V gene's germline CDR1 is WNHNN and CDR2 SYGVQD (reference sequence). The CDR3 DNA reads as TGCGCCAGCAGTGCTGGGGCCGCGACCTACAATGAGCAGTTCTTC. It yields the protein CASSAGAATYNEQFF.

The table lists this clonotype with many counts. The V gene is TRBV12-3 or TRBV12-4, the J gene TRBJ1-3; possibly TRBD1 for D (5 bases). V lost 2 bases and J 4 bases, leaving 9 bases between the germline ends. CDR3 size: 14 residues. The chain's CDR3 is CASSLSGTGNTIYF. CDR3 nucleotides: TGTGCCAGCAGTTTATCAGGGACCGGAAACACCATATATTTT.

There are many counts of this clonotype. V usage is TRBV29-1 and J usage is TRBJ2-7; 8 bases line up with TRBD1. There are 11 residues in the CDR3. J gave up 5 bases and V 4 bases, and 1 base lay outside the gene matches. Germline loops: CDR1 SQVTM, CDR2 ANQGSEA. Written as DNA, the CDR3 is TGCAGCGTTGCGACAGGGGACGAGCAGTACTTC. This encodes CSVATGDEQYF.

This clonotype has only a few counts. V gene TRBV5-6 combines with J gene TRBJ2-7; the D gene is possibly TRBD2 (6 bases). Germline lookup yields CDR1 SGHDT and CDR2 YYEEEE. The V gene lost 2 bases and the J gene lost 1 base, with 22 bases spanning the gap. The CDR3 sequence is 18 residues long. CDR3 in DNA: TGTGCCAGCAGCTTTTTAATTCCCGGGACTTACGCTTCCTACGAGCAGTACTTC. It is translated as CASSFLIPGTYASYEQYF.

The genes are TRBV10-3 and TRBJ2-2, with no clear D. CDR3 length equals 13 residues. Germline CDR1 is ENHRY and CDR2 is SYGVKD. Trimming removed 6 bases from V and 0 bases from J, with 5 bases in between. CDR3: CAISPSNTGELFF. CDR3 sequence (DNA): TGTGCCATCAGCCCATCGAACACCGGGGAGCTGTTTTTT.

This clonotype was detected many times. The chain couples TRBV5-5 to TRBJ1-5; D ambiguous. V was cut by 2 bases and J by 0 bases, with 12 bases left in between. Germline CDR1 SGHKS, CDR2 YYEKEE (reference sequence). The CDR3 consists of 16 residues. The CDR3 DNA reads as TGTGCCAGCAGCTTAGGGAATATTCATAGCAATCAGCCCCAGCATTTT. Translating gives CASSLGNIHSNQPQHF.

This clonotype was observed many times. The rearrangement uses TRBV28 and TRBJ1-1; 7 nucleotides align to TRBD1. V was pared by 5 bases and J by 5 bases, with 11 bases of the junction left unmatched. The germline V gene has CDR1 MDHEN and CDR2 SYDVKM. This CDR3 comprises 15 residues. CDR3: CASSPTRQGRTEAFF. The CDR3 DNA is TGTGCCAGCAGTCCTACCCGACAGGGAAGGACTGAAGCTTTCTTT. The full variable domain, with the rest looked up from reference TRBV28 and TRBJ1-1, is DVKVTQSSRYLVKRTGEKVFLECVQDMDHENMFWYRQDPGLGLRLIYFSYDVKMKEKGDIPEGYSVSREKKERFSLILESASTNQTSMYLCASSPTRQGRTEAFFGQGTRLTVV.

This clonotype has at least ten counts. Germline is not matched at one junction end, which may reflect a read error. The rearrangement joins TRBV30 to TRBJ2-2; D remains ambiguous. The CDR3 runs 15 residues. From germline, CDR1 is GTSNPN and CDR2 SVGIG (reference sequence). CDR3 residues: CAWNSPRTNTGELFF. The DNA for the CDR3 is TGTGCTTGGAATTCCCCCAGGACGAACACCGGGGAGCTGTTTTTT.

This clonotype has only a few counts. This CDR3 reads CASSLRPAYEQYF. The CDR3 DNA reads as TGTGCCAGCAGTCTTCGACCGGCCTACGAGCAGTACTTC. The chain joins TRBV13 to TRBJ2-7; no clear D. Germline V gene sequence: CDR1 PRHDT, CDR2 FYEKMQ (reference sequence). CDR3 size: 13 residues. V lost 6 bases, J lost 2 bases, and 11 bases lay in between.

Comment on this clonotype: A much bigger clone sits one base away, suggesting this may be a read error. In this CDR3 the conserved last residue, phenylalanine or tryptophan, is missing, so a read error is likely. CDR3 sequence (DNA): TGTGCCAGCAGTTCCAGGGTTTATGGCTACACCTCC. Protein sequence: CASSSRVYGYTS. J is TRBJ1-2 and V is TRBV7-2, with a weak D call TRBD1 (5 bases). V lost 6 bases, J lost 5 bases, and 10 bases lay in between. This CDR3 contains 12 residues. Germline values: CDR1 SGHTA, CDR2 FQGNSA.

A few counts support this clonotype. J is TRBJ1-5 and V is TRBV12-3 or TRBV12-4; TRBD1 is a possible D gene (6 bases). Between the trimmed V and J ends, which lost 8 bases and 5 bases, there was a span of 13 bases. The CDR3 is made up of 13 amino acids. The CDR3 bases are TGTGCCAGCGCCGGGGGCAGGTATCAGCCCCAGCATTTT. It codes for CASAGGRYQPQHF.

This clonotype was observed at least ten times. The chain employs TRBV29-1 and TRBJ1-1; possibly TRBD1 for D (5 bases). In germline, CDR1 is SQVTM, CDR2 ANQGSEA. The CDR3 sequence is 12 residues long. Trimming removed 7 bases at V and 5 bases at J, with 14 bases between. CDR3 loop: CSARRETTEAFF. CDR3 sequence (DNA): TGCAGCGCCCGCAGGGAAACGACTGAAGCTTTCTTT. The entire variable domain, with the rest obtained from reference TRBV29-1 and TRBJ1-1, is as follows: SAVISQKPSRDICQRGTSLTIQCQVDSQVTMMFWYRQQPGQSLTLIATANQGSEATYESGFVIDKFPISRPNLTFSTLTVSNMSPEDSSIYLCSARRETTEAFFGQGTRLTVV.

V is TRBV11-2 and J is TRBJ2-7, with 8 bases fitting TRBD2. Trimming removed 5 bases from V and 4 bases from J; junction bases left unmatched: 10. CDR1 is SGHAT and CDR2 is FQNNGV in the germline V gene. The CDR3 covers 15 residues. The DNA for the CDR3 is TGTGCCAGCAGCCTCAATACCGGGGGGGAATACGAGCAGTACTTC. Its translation: CASSLNTGGEYEQYF.

The chain recombines TRBV28 with TRBJ2-7; TRBD1 matches at 9 bases. V shed 4 bases, J shed 2 bases, and the junction held 12 bases outside the gene matches. CDR1 is MDHEN, CDR2 SYDVKM, per germline. The CDR3 spans 17 residues. For the CDR3, the DNA is TGTGCCAGCAGTTCAAAAAGGACAGGGGCAGGAACCTACGAGCAGTACTTC. The encoded protein is CASSSKRTGAGTYEQYF.

Ten or more counts support this clonotype. This chain connects TRBV20-1 to TRBJ1-2; D unclear. Germline CDR1 reads DFQATT; CDR2 reads SNEGSKA (reference sequence). Trimming removed 5 bases at V and 2 bases at J, with 15 bases between. CDR3 length: 14 residues. The CDR3 here is CSADGATANYGYTF. CDR3 nucleotides: TGCAGTGCTGACGGAGCAACAGCGAACTATGGCTACACCTTC.

The J gene is TRBJ2-1, the V gene TRBV27; 16 bases agree with TRBD2. There are 16 residues in the CDR3. The J segment lost 8 bases and the V segment lost 4 bases, leaving 5 bases of the junction unmatched. CDR1 and CDR2 (germline): MNHEY, SMNVEV (reference sequence). The CDR3 protein is CASSSPGLAGGDEQFF. In DNA form, the CDR3 reads TGTGCCAGCAGTTCCCCGGGACTAGCGGGGGGGGATGAGCAGTTCTTC.

This clonotype was seen only a few times. The chain couples TRBV12-3 or TRBV12-4 to TRBJ2-7, with TRBD1 as a possible D gene (5 bases). There are 12 residues in the CDR3. V lost 7 bases, J lost 4 bases, and 11 bases lay in between. For the CDR3, the DNA is TGTGCCAGCACCCAAGGGGTATACGAGCAGTACTTC. This sequence encodes CASTQGVYEQYF.

This clonotype was counted ten times or more. The chain joins TRBV7-9 to TRBJ1-2; D not resolved. The CDR3 loop spans 16 amino acids. V was trimmed by 1 base and J by 4 bases, leaving 16 bases between them. CDR1 is SEHNR and CDR2 is FQNEAQ in the germline V gene (reference sequence). CDR3 in DNA: TGTGCCAGCAGCTTAGAAGTGGGGTCAGGAAGCTATGGCTACACCTTC. Its protein product is CASSLEVGSGSYGYTF.

A few counts support this clonotype. The V gene is TRBV20-1, the J gene TRBJ2-3; the match to TRBD2 covers 7 bases. Germline-derived CDR1 and CDR2 are DFQATT and SNEGSKA (reference sequence). The junction had 18 bases not matched to a gene; V was cut back by 5 bases and J by 1 base. The CDR3 loop spans 18 amino acids. Written as DNA, the CDR3 is TGCAGTGCTCGCTCCGTGCGGGGGAGTCTCACCGGCACAGATACGCAGTATTTT. This translates into CSARSVRGSLTGTDTQYF.

There are many counts of this clonotype. This chain connects TRBV18 to TRBJ1-6; 11 bases are a match to TRBD1. The CDR3 is made up of 14 amino acids. J gave up 8 bases and V 3 bases, and 0 bases lay outside the gene matches. CDR1 is KGHSH and CDR2 is LQKENI in the germline V gene. The CDR3 protein is CASSPGQGDSPLHF. CDR3 nucleotides: TGTGCCAGCTCACCGGGACAGGGGGATTCACCCCTCCACTTT. Full variable domain (remainder filled in from reference TRBV18 and TRBJ1-6): NAGVMQNPRHLVRRRGQEARLRCSPMKGHSHVYWYRQLPEEGLKFMVYLQKENIIDESGMPKERFSAEFPKEGPSILRIQQVVRGDSAAYFCASSPGQGDSPLHFGNGTRLTVT.

The chain joins TRBV20-1 to TRBJ1-4; D is possibly TRBD1 (5 bases). The CDR3 covers 15 residues. CDR1 and CDR2 from the germline V gene are DFQATT and SNEGSKA (reference sequence). The V gene lost 3 bases and the J gene lost 4 bases, with 15 bases spanning the gap. CDR3 region: CSARAEQVVNEKLFF. Here the CDR3 DNA reads TGCAGTGCTAGGGCCGAACAGGTCGTTAATGAAAAACTGTTTTTT.

This clonotype was picked up a small number of times. The rearrangement uses TRBV6-2 or TRBV6-3 and TRBJ2-5; 14 bases map to TRBD2. With 4 bases clipped from V and 2 bases from J, the junction kept 3 bases outside the gene matches. Germline assignment: CDR1 MNHEY and CDR2 SVGEGT. The CDR3 length is 16 residues. The CDR3 bases are TGTGCCAGCAGTTTCGGGACTAGCGGGGGTCAAGAGACCCAGTACTTC. It yields the protein CASSFGTSGGQETQYF.